This is a list of T cell receptor beta chains from one sample in a study of CD8 T cells in ankylosing spondylitis. TCRdb re-analysed the 5' RACE reads in MiXCR, keeping a single row per CDR3 protein. The sample holds under 550,000 distinct CDR3 sequences, about 25% seen once. The sequenced sample consisted of blood, either unsorted or a sorted T cell fraction (not recorded which). The receptor set was obtained from a male donor with ankylosing spondylitis. The CDR3 runs from the conserved cysteine through the conserved F or W. A D gene is named only where the DNA matches it firmly. Only some rows state a clone size, as once, few, many or a class for expanded clones.

abundance: NA; v_gene: TRBV7-2; j_gene: TRBJ2-2; d_gene: TRBD2; len: 15; CDR3aa: CASSTAGGSTGELFF; CDR3nt: TGTGCCAGCAGCACCGCGGGAGGAAGCACCGGGGAGCTGTTTTTT
abundance: NA; v_gene: TRBV5-1; j_gene: TRBJ2-1; d_gene: NA; len: 14; CDR3aa: CASSDSGSYNEQFF; CDR3nt: TGCGCCAGCAGTGATTCAGGTTCCTACAATGAGCAGTTCTTC
abundance: few; v_gene: TRBV24-1; j_gene: TRBJ2-1; d_gene: NA; len: 15; CDR3aa: CATSDPRRSYNEQFF; CDR3nt: TGTGCCACCAGTGATCCTAGGCGCTCCTACAATGAGCAGTTCTTC
abundance: few; v_gene: TRBV11-2; j_gene: TRBJ1-1; d_gene: NA; len: 13; CDR3aa: CASSLAEDTEAFF; CDR3nt: TGTGCCAGCAGCTTAGCGGAGGACACTGAAGCTTTCTTT
abundance: NA; v_gene: TRBV19; j_gene: TRBJ1-1; d_gene: NA; len: 15; CDR3aa: CASSRSGGMGTEAFF; CDR3nt: TGTGCCAGTAGTCGATCGGGGGGGATGGGCACTGAAGCTTTCTTT
abundance: once; v_gene: TRBV29-1; j_gene: TRBJ1-4; d_gene: NA; len: 11; CDR3aa: CSVPKGEKLFF; CDR3nt: TGCAGCGTTCCGAAAGGCGAAAAACTGTTTTTT
abundance: few; v_gene: TRBV2; j_gene: TRBJ2-1; d_gene: NA; len: 15; CDR3aa: CASSESRLKNNEQFF; CDR3nt: TGTGCCAGCAGTGAGAGTCGACTTAAAAACAATGAGCAGTTCTTC
abundance: few; v_gene: TRBV5-1; j_gene: TRBJ2-2; d_gene: TRBD2; len: 15; CDR3aa: CASSFLAGDPGELFF; CDR3nt: TGCGCCAGCAGCTTCCTAGCGGGAGACCCCGGGGAGCTGTTTTTT
abundance: NA; v_gene: TRBV3-1; j_gene: TRBJ1-6; d_gene: NA; len: 16; CDR3aa: CASSQDGTGDNSPLHF; CDR3nt: TGTGCCAGCAGCCAAGACGGCACGGGTGATAATTCACCCCTCCACTTT
abundance: few; v_gene: TRBV6-5; j_gene: TRBJ1-5; d_gene: TRBD1; len: 16; CDR3aa: CASSYVTGGGNQPQHF; CDR3nt: TGTGCCAGCAGTTACGTGACAGGGGGCGGTAATCAGCCCCAGCATTTT
abundance: NA; v_gene: TRBV5-1; j_gene: TRBJ1-1; d_gene: NA; len: 15; CDR3aa: CASVAFLVGATEAFF; CDR3nt: TGCGCCAGCGTAGCTTTTCTGGTCGGGGCCACTGAAGCTTTCTTT
abundance: few; v_gene: TRBV4-2; j_gene: TRBJ1-4; d_gene: NA; len: 16; CDR3aa: CASSRRDPELNEKLFF; CDR3nt: TGTGCCAGCTCCCGAAGGGACCCCGAACTAAATGAAAAACTGTTTTTT
abundance: NA; v_gene: TRBV25-1; j_gene: TRBJ2-2; d_gene: NA; len: 16; CDR3aa: CASSESEGANTGELFF; CDR3nt: TGTGCCAGCAGTGAATCGGAGGGGGCAAACACCGGGGAGCTGTTTTTT
abundance: few; v_gene: TRBV7-2; j_gene: TRBJ2-1; d_gene: NA; len: 13; CDR3aa: CASSLTKGLEQFF; CDR3nt: TGTGCCAGCAGCTTGACAAAGGGACTTGAGCAGTTCTTC
abundance: few; v_gene: TRBV29-1; j_gene: TRBJ2-2; d_gene: NA; len: 15; CDR3aa: CSVEGYGGRTGELFF; CDR3nt: TGCAGCGTTGAAGGGTATGGGGGGCGAACCGGGGAGCTGTTTTTT
abundance: few; v_gene: TRBV20-1; j_gene: TRBJ1-2; d_gene: NA; len: 13; CDR3aa: CSARDTTGYGYTF; CDR3nt: TGCAGTGCTAGAGATACGACTGGCTATGGCTACACCTTC
abundance: NA; v_gene: TRBV11-2; j_gene: TRBJ2-3; d_gene: NA; len: 17; CDR3aa: CASSHTRGGGGTDTQYF; CDR3nt: TGTGCCAGCAGCCATACCCGGGGAGGTGGGGGCACAGATACGCAGTATTTT
abundance: few; v_gene: TRBV5-1; j_gene: TRBJ1-2; d_gene: NA; len: 14; CDR3aa: CASSLDRLDYGYTF; CDR3nt: TGCGCCAGCAGCTTGGACAGATTAGACTATGGCTACACCTTC